The rows below give T cell receptor beta chains drawn from one sample of a study of blood T cell repertoires in COVID-19. Sequencing used immunoSEQ multiplex PCR; TCRdb keeps in-frame clones, though not all of them. Of 150,000 to 200,000 clones listed, approximately 93% are singletons. The specimen was peripheral blood. These receptors were taken from a woman in her fifties or sixties with COVID-19, enrolled during active disease. Both conserved end residues are part of each CDR3. D genes are given only for firm matches. The size of a clone is reported for some rows only, either as once, few or many, or as a class for expanded clones.

j_call clone_size d_call v_call cdr3_length cdr3_aa cdr3_nt
TRBJ1-2 once . TRBV2 13 CASSQDSLRGYTF TGTGCCAGCAGCCAAGACAGCCTGAGGGGCTACACCTTC
TRBJ1-6 . . TRBV5-6 17 CASSFKVTGSYNSPLHF TGTGCCAGCAGCTTCAAGGTAACGGGCTCCTATAATTCACCCCTCCACTTT
TRBJ2-1 . TRBD2 TRBV7-9 14 CASPGGILYNEQFF TGTGCCAGCCCCGGGGGGATACTCTACAATGAGCAGTTCTTC
TRBJ1-1 once . TRBV27 14 CASRGHWRNTEAFF TGTGCCAGCAGAGGACACTGGCGGAACACTGAAGCTTTCTTT
TRBJ1-5 few . TRBV7-8 13 CASSYSPDQPQHF TGTGCCAGCAGCTACAGCCCAGATCAGCCCCAGCATTTT
TRBJ1-5 . . TRBV2 13 CASSRGGWQPQHF TGTGCCAGCAGTCGCGGGGGTTGGCAGCCCCAGCATTTT
TRBJ2-7 . . TRBV6-5 14 CASKVPDFSYEQYF TGTGCCAGCAAGGTACCAGACTTCTCCTACGAGCAGTACTTC
TRBJ2-5 . TRBD1 TRBV5-1 16 CASSSTGQGAQETQYF TGCGCCAGCAGCTCTACGGGACAGGGGGCCCAAGAGACCCAGTACTTC
TRBJ1-5 . TRBD1 TRBV4-1 14 CASSQVSGGQPQHF TGCGCCAGCAGCCAAGTTTCAGGGGGCCAGCCCCAGCATTTT
TRBJ1-2 . TRBD1 TRBV6-5 14 CASSTTGQTSQLTF TGTGCCAGCAGTACCACGGGACAGACTTCCCAACTCACCTTC
TRBJ1-1 once TRBD1 TRBV18 15 CASSPDRDSNTEAFF TGTGCCAGCTCACCCGACAGGGACTCTAACACTGAAGCTTTCTTT
TRBJ2-2 . . TRBV9 16 CASSVGASRDTGELFF TGTGCCAGCAGCGTAGGGGCTAGCCGGGACACCGGGGAGCTGTTTTTT
TRBJ2-5 . . TRBV5-1 14 CASSQGQHQETQYF TGCGCCAGCAGCCAAGGACAGCACCAAGAGACCCAGTACTTC
TRBJ2-1 . TRBD2 TRBV27 15 CASSPSGGAVGEQFF TGTGCCAGCAGCCCCAGCGGGGGGGCCGTGGGTGAGCAGTTCTTC
TRBJ1-1 once . TRBV3-1/TRBV3-2 16 CASSPINMGGKTEAFF TGTGCCAGCAGCCCGATCAATATGGGCGGGAAGACTGAAGCTTTCTTT
TRBJ2-7 . TRBD1 TRBV5-1 13 CASSIRDRGEQYF TGCGCCAGCAGTATCCGGGACAGGGGCGAGCAGTACTTC
TRBJ2-5 . TRBD2 TRBV12-3/TRBV12-4 13 CASTSGTTGTQYF TGTGCCAGCACCTCCGGGACTACCGGGACCCAGTACTTC
TRBJ1-3 . . TRBV5-8 15 CASGSGTLAGNTIYF TGTGCCAGCGGTTCCGGGACTTTAGCTGGAAACACCATATATTTT
TRBJ1-1 . . TRBV19 16 CASIGFGDRVNTEAFF TGTGCCAGTATAGGGTTCGGGGATCGGGTGAACACTGAAGCTTTCTTT
TRBJ1-2 . TRBD1 TRBV6-5 13 CASRLQGAIGYTF TGTGCCAGCAGGTTACAGGGGGCTATTGGCTACACCTTC
TRBJ1-1 . TRBD1 TRBV14 13 CASSRGQGLEAFF TGTGCCAGCAGCCGGGGACAGGGGCTTGAAGCTTTCTTT
TRBJ2-2 once TRBD1 TRBV6-5 15 CASSNRGRSTGELFF TGTGCCAGCAGTAACAGGGGGCGGAGTACCGGGGAGCTGTTTTTT
TRBJ1-5 . . TRBV18 13 CASSPGHNQPQHF TGTGCCAGCTCACCAGGGCACAATCAGCCCCAGCATTTT
TRBJ2-5 . . TRBV9 13 CASSGRLGATQYF TGTGCCAGCAGCGGCCGACTAGGCGCGACCCAGTACTTC
TRBJ1-5 . . TRBV16 13 CASRPTGNQPQHF TGTGCCAGCAGACCTACGGGCAATCAGCCCCAGCATTTT
TRBJ1-1 . TRBD1 TRBV3-1/TRBV3-2 17 CASSPFPGGPKNAEAFF TGTGCCAGCAGCCCCTTTCCAGGGGGCCCGAAGAACGCTGAAGCTTTCTTT
TRBJ1-5 . . TRBV6-1 16 CASSAQGPYSNQPQHF TGTGCCAGCAGTGCACAGGGACCATATAGCAATCAGCCCCAGCATTTT
TRBJ1-2 . . TRBV4-3 17 CASSQDLAGAQNYGYTF TGCGCCAGCAGCCAAGATTTGGCAGGGGCGCAGAACTATGGCTACACCTTC
TRBJ1-2 . . TRBV30 14 CAWSVPGIFYGYTF TGTGCCTGGAGTGTACCGGGGATCTTCTATGGCTACACCTTC
TRBJ1-2 . . TRBV19 14 CASSIVGQADGYTF TGTGCCAGTAGTATAGTGGGGCAGGCGGACGGCTACACCTTC
TRBJ1-6 . . TRBV13 15 CASSELTDRNSPLHF TGTGCCAGCAGCGAACTGACAGATCGGAATTCACCCCTCCACTTT
TRBJ1-5 . TRBD1 TRBV2 17 CASSEGTGGFGNQPQHF TGTGCCAGCAGTGAGGGGACAGGGGGCTTCGGCAATCAGCCCCAGCATTTT
TRBJ1-4 few TRBD1 TRBV12-3/TRBV12-4 13 CASSGDRAEKLFF TGTGCCAGCAGTGGGGACAGGGCCGAAAAACTGTTTTTT
TRBJ2-2 . TRBD1 TRBV7-3 15 CASSPGGSNTGELFF TGTGCCAGCAGCCCAGGGGGCTCTAACACCGGGGAGCTGTTTTTT
TRBJ1-5 . . TRBV4-3 15 CASSQDWGGVQPQHF TGCGCCAGCAGCCAAGATTGGGGAGGGGTCCAGCCCCAGCATTTT
TRBJ1-2 . TRBD1 TRBV11-2 15 CASSLERGLSYGYTF TGTGCCAGCAGCTTAGAAAGGGGGCTTAGCTATGGCTACACCTTC
TRBJ1-4 few . TRBV15 17 CATSRDPGGTRYEKLFF TGTGCCACCAGCAGAGATCCCGGAGGAACCCGGTATGAAAAACTGTTTTTT
TRBJ1-2 . TRBD1 TRBV6-5 16 CASSSDRRPGVSGYTF TGTGCCAGCAGTTCGGACAGGCGACCGGGGGTTTCTGGCTACACCTTC
TRBJ1-2 . TRBD1 TRBV4-3 16 CASSQERTGSWGGYTF TGCGCCAGCAGCCAGGAACGGACAGGGTCATGGGGTGGCTACACCTTC
TRBJ1-1 once . TRBV25-1 11 CASGGNTEAFF TGTGCCAGCGGAGGGAACACTGAAGCTTTCTTT
TRBJ1-4 . . TRBV2 15 CASSAENLGLKKLFF TGTGCCAGCAGCGCCGAGAATCTCGGACTGAAAAAACTGTTTTTT
TRBJ2-1 once TRBD2 TRBV6-5 15 CASSYGTSGDNEQFF TGTGCCAGCAGTTATGGGACTAGCGGGGACAATGAGCAGTTCTTC
TRBJ1-1 . TRBD1 TRBV18 14 CASSADRVPTEAFF TGTGCCAGCTCAGCCGACAGGGTGCCCACTGAAGCTTTCTTT